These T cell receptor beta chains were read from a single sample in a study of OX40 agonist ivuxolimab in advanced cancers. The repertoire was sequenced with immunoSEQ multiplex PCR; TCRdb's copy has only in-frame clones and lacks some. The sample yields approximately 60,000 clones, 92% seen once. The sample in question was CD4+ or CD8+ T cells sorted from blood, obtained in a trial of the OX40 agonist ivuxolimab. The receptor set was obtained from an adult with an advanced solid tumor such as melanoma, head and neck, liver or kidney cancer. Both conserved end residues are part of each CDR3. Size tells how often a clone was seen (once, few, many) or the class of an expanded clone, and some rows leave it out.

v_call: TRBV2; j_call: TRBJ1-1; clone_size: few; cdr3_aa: CASRRDSQGEAFF
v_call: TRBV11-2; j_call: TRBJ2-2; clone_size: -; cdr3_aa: CASSLLPSGSTGELFF
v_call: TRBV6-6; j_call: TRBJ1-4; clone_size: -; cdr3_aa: CASSYRAGEGEKLFF
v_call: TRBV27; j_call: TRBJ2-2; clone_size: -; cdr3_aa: CASTMRGAGTGELFF
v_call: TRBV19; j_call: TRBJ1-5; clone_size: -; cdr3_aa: CASKARGGQPQHF
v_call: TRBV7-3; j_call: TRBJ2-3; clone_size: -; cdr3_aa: CASSLNGGTDTQYF
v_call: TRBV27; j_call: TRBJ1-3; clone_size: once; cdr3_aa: CASIRGHPSSGNTIYF
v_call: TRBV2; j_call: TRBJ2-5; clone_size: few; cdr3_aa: CASSIMLRETQYF
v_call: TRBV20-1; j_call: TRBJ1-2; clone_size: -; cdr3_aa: CSAWGAYGYTF
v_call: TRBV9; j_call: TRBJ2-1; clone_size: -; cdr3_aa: CASSVGTSGRYEQFF
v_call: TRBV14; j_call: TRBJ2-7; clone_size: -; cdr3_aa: CASKATGTATYEQYF
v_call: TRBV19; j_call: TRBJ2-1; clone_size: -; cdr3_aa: CASSTGQGRYNEQFF
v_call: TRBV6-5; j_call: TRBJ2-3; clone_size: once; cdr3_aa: CASSYLQGAGTQYF
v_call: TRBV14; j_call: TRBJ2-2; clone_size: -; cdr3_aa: CASSQDLASGGNTGELFF
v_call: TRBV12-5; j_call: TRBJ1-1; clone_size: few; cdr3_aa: CASGLIVPEAFF
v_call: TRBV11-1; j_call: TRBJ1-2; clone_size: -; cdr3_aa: CASSLPDGQTYGYTF
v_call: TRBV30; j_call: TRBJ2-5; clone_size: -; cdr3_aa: CAWGYQETQYF
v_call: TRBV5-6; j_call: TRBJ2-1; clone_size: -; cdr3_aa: CASSLAGASGVYNEQFF
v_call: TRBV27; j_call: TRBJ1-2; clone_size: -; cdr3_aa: CASSSPGGWYGYTF
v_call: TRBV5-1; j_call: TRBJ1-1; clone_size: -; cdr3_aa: CASSRGQGGGNTEAFF
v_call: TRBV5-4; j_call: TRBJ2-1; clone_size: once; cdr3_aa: CASSFQGYNEQFF
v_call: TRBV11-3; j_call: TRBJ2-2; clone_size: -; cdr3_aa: CASSLELAGENTGELFF
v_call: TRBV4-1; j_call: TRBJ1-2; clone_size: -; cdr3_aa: CASSQDKVLLGYGYTF
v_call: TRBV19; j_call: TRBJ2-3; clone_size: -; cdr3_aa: CASSESTSGSTDTQYF
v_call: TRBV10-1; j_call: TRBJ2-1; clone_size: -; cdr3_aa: CASSESGVGEQFF
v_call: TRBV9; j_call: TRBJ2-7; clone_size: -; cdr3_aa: CASSVTGTGTYEQYF
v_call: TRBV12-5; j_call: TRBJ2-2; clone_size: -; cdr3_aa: CASGLSNTGELFF
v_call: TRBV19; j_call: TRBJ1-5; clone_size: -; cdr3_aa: CASSIVVAGAFTGSNQPQHF
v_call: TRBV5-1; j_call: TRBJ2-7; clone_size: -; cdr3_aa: CASSLAGTYEQYF
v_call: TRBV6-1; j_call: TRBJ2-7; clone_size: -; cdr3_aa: CASSEAAGGYDYEQYF
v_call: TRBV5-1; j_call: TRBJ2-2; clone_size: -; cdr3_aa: CASSLVSRGGPGELFF
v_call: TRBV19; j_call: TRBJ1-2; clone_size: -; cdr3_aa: CASSAGQGAGGYTF
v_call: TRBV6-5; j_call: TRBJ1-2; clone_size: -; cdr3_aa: CASSVETGANYGYTF
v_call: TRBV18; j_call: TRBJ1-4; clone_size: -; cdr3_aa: CASSPVELRGLFNEKLFF
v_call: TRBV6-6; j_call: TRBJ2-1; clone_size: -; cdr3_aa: CASRGPSYNEQFF
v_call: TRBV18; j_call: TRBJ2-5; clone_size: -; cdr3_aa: CASSPTTSQGHNRETQYF
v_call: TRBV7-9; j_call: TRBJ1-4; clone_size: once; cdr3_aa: CASSLQGTNEKLFF
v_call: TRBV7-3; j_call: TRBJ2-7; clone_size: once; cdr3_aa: CASSQTGGFIYEQYF
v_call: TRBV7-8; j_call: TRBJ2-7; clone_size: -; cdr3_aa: CATTGSSYEQYF
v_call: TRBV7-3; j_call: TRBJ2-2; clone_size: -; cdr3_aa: CASSQDGNTGELFF
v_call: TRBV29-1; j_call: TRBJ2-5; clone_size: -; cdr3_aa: CSADRLPRVTQYF
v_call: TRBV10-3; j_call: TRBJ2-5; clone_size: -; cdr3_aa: CASSGGNQETQYF
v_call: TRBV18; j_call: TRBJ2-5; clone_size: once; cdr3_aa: CASSPDPGGRETQYF
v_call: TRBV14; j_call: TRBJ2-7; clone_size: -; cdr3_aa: CASSQVTDRFYEQYF
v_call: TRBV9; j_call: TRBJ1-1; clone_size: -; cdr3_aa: CASSVQGDTEAFF
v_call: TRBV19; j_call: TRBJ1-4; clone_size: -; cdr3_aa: CASSGGQGYEKLFF
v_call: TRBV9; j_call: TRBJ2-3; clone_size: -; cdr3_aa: CASSANNGLAADTQYF
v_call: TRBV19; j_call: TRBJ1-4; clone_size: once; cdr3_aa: CASSGTGPGEEKLFF